Only a few counts were recorded for the clone carrying this T cell receptor beta chain. Germline-derived CDR1 and CDR2 are SGHRS and YFSETQ. CDR3 length: 15 amino acids. V lost 4 bases, J lost 6 bases, and 20 bases lay in between. The data belong to a study of shared clonotypes between healthy human individuals. Naive CD4+ cells were CD45RA-selected; the remaining cells were memory. Clones were read by immunoSEQ multiplex PCR, and TCRdb kept only the in-frame ones, dropping some. The table includes hundreds of thousands of clones, about 74% detected once. Sequenced material: memory CD4+ T cells sorted from blood. Subset meaning: CD45RA-negative fraction. This TCR came from a woman in her thirties in good health. V is TRBV5-1 and J is TRBJ2-7, with D tentatively TRBD1 (7 bases). The DNA for the CDR3 is TGCGCCAGCAGCGTCCCCCAGGGGGGAGAGTCCGAGCAGTACTTC. Translated, it gives CASSVPQGGESEQYF. The complete variable domain, with remaining parts taken from reference TRBV5-1 and TRBJ2-7, reads KAGVTQTPRYLIKTRGQQVTLSCSPISGHRSVSWYQQTPGQGLQFLFEYFSETQRNKGNFPGRFSGRQFSNSRSEMNVSTLELGDSALYLCASSVPQGGESEQYFGPGTRLTVT.